This T cell receptor beta chain was sequenced for a study of regulatory T cells in long-lasting Graves disease. The time point is: newly diagnosed GD, antithyroid drugs for less than 3 months. PBMC-extracted RNA yielded the TCR library. This clonotype was recorded many times. The CDR3 is 15 amino acids. V lost 3 bases to trimming and J lost 2 bases, with 15 bases between them. Germline V gene lookup returns CDR1 SGHKS and CDR2 YYEKEE (reference sequence). Building the TCR beta libraries relied on iRepertoire HTBI primers, and CDR3 regions underwent Arm-PCR. TCRdb reprocessed the multiplex PCR reads via MiXCR and lists one record per CDR3 protein. Of around 420,000 distinct CDR3 sequences in the sample, roughly 15% were seen once.

This clonotype was sampled from a female donor with Graves disease. The chain couples TRBV5-5 to TRBJ2-7, with no clear D. This specimen was peripheral blood mononuclear cells (PBMCs), taken at new diagnosis, from a patient treated with antithyroid drugs. CDR3 amino acids: CASSSRLTVPYEQYF. The CDR3 coding sequence is TGTGCCAGCAGCTCGCGACTTACAGTCCCCTACGAGCAGTACTTC. Combining the CDR3 with reference TRBV5-5 and TRBJ2-7 gives the whole variable domain DAGVTQSPTHLIKTRGQQVTLRCSPISGHKSVSWYQQVLGQGPQFIFQYYEKEERGRGNFPDRFSARQFPNYSSELNVNALLLGDSALYLCASSSRLTVPYEQYFGPGTRLTVT.